A selection of T cell receptor beta chains follows, all from one sample in a study of T cells in Graves' hyperthyroidism and ophthalmopathy. Each CDR3 protein is one row after TCRdb ran MiXCR on the multiplex PCR reads. Of about 290,000 distinct CDR3 sequences in the sample, more than 10% were seen once. What was sequenced was blood. Receptors originate from a woman between 25 and 40 years old with Graves' hyperthyroidism that later progressed to Graves' ophthalmopathy. Both conserved end residues are part of each CDR3. Fields, in order: D gene, J gene, V gene, clone size, CDR3 protein, CDR3 DNA. D genes are given only for firm matches. Clone size is stated in some rows and not others, as once, few, many or a class when expanded.

D gene: -
J gene: TRBJ2-6
V gene: TRBV6-5
clone size: few
CDR3 protein: CASSYSDSGANVLTF
CDR3 DNA: TGTGCCAGCAGTTACTCGGACTCTGGGGCCAACGTCCTGACTTTC

D gene: -
J gene: TRBJ1-4
V gene: TRBV29-1
clone size: -
CDR3 protein: CSVEEPGTQNEKLFF
CDR3 DNA: TGCAGCGTTGAAGAACCAGGGACCCAAAATGAAAAACTGTTTTTT

D gene: TRBD1
J gene: TRBJ1-1
V gene: TRBV6-2/TRBV6-3
clone size: many
CDR3 protein: CASTPLQGAGGTEAFF
CDR3 DNA: TGTGCCAGCACCCCGCTACAGGGGGCTGGGGGCACTGAAGCTTTCTTT

D gene: TRBD1
J gene: TRBJ2-2
V gene: TRBV6-4
clone size: -
CDR3 protein: CASTQTGAGTGELFF
CDR3 DNA: TGTGCCAGCACCCAGACAGGGGCCGGGACCGGGGAGCTGTTTTTT

D gene: -
J gene: TRBJ2-1
V gene: TRBV12-3/TRBV12-4
clone size: many
CDR3 protein: CASSPDGSSYNEQFF
CDR3 DNA: TGTGCCAGCAGTCCCGACGGTAGCTCCTACAATGAGCAGTTCTTC

D gene: TRBD1
J gene: TRBJ1-2
V gene: TRBV19
clone size: -
CDR3 protein: CASSPTTGGYGYTF
CDR3 DNA: TGTGCCAGTAGTCCAACGACAGGGGGCTATGGCTACACCTTC

D gene: -
J gene: TRBJ2-2
V gene: TRBV9
clone size: -
CDR3 protein: CASRPGGGNGELFF
CDR3 DNA: TGTGCCAGCAGGCCGGGTGGGGGGAACGGGGAGCTGTTTTTT

D gene: -
J gene: TRBJ1-2
V gene: TRBV18
clone size: many
CDR3 protein: CASSPEIPGGVGYTF
CDR3 DNA: TGTGCCAGCTCACCAGAGATTCCAGGAGGTGTGGGCTACACCTTC

D gene: -
J gene: TRBJ2-7
V gene: TRBV3-1
clone size: many
CDR3 protein: CASSQVMDISYEQYF
CDR3 DNA: TGTGCCAGCAGCCAAGTTATGGACATCTCCTACGAGCAGTACTTC

D gene: -
J gene: TRBJ2-5
V gene: TRBV19
clone size: many
CDR3 protein: CASSAWGTQYF
CDR3 DNA: TGTGCCAGTAGTGCCTGGGGGACCCAGTACTTC

D gene: TRBD2
J gene: TRBJ2-5
V gene: TRBV11-2
clone size: many
CDR3 protein: CASSLGRLAGGQETQYF
CDR3 DNA: TGTGCCAGCAGCTTAGGAAGACTAGCGGGAGGCCAAGAGACCCAGTACTTC

D gene: -
J gene: TRBJ1-1
V gene: TRBV29-1
clone size: many
CDR3 protein: CSGSNTEAFF
CDR3 DNA: TGCAGCGGCTCGAACACTGAAGCTTTCTTT

D gene: -
J gene: TRBJ1-5
V gene: TRBV30
clone size: many
CDR3 protein: CAWSGATNNQPQHF
CDR3 DNA: TGTGCCTGGAGTGGTGCAACAAATAATCAGCCCCAGCATTTT

D gene: -
J gene: TRBJ1-5
V gene: TRBV24-1
clone size: many
CDR3 protein: CATATGGNNQPQHF
CDR3 DNA: TGTGCCACCGCGACTGGAGGGAATAATCAGCCCCAGCATTTT

D gene: -
J gene: TRBJ1-4
V gene: TRBV11-2
clone size: many
CDR3 protein: CASSPVGSDGTNEKLFF
CDR3 DNA: TGTGCCAGCAGCCCGGTAGGGTCGGACGGGACTAATGAAAAACTGTTTTTT

D gene: TRBD1
J gene: TRBJ2-1
V gene: TRBV5-1
clone size: few
CDR3 protein: CASSLGGQDGNEQFF
CDR3 DNA: TGCGCCAGCAGCTTGGGAGGACAGGACGGGAATGAGCAGTTCTTC

D gene: -
J gene: TRBJ1-5
V gene: TRBV18
clone size: few
CDR3 protein: CASSPRDDPNQPQHF
CDR3 DNA: TGTGCCAGCTCACCGCGGGACGACCCAAATCAGCCCCAGCATTTT

D gene: -
J gene: TRBJ2-3
V gene: TRBV7-8
clone size: many
CDR3 protein: CASSLAWDTGIDTQYF
CDR3 DNA: TGTGCCAGCAGCTTAGCCTGGGACACCGGTATAGATACGCAGTATTTT

D gene: -
J gene: TRBJ2-7
V gene: TRBV2
clone size: many
CDR3 protein: CASSDPGRPGPYEQYF
CDR3 DNA: TGTGCCAGCAGTGATCCGGGCCGCCCGGGGCCCTACGAGCAGTACTTC

D gene: TRBD2
J gene: TRBJ2-1
V gene: TRBV2
clone size: -
CDR3 protein: CASRIKETGAGTSGRVYEQFF
CDR3 DNA: TGTGCCAGCAGGATAAAGGAAACAGGGGCCGGGACTAGCGGGAGGGTGTATGAGCAGTTCTTC

D gene: TRBD2
J gene: TRBJ2-5
V gene: TRBV5-1
clone size: many
CDR3 protein: CASSFILAGVGETQYF
CDR3 DNA: TGCGCCAGCAGCTTTATCCTAGCGGGAGTTGGAGAGACCCAGTACTTC

D gene: TRBD1
J gene: TRBJ1-2
V gene: TRBV7-3
clone size: many
CDR3 protein: CASSLPRDRSNYGYTF
CDR3 DNA: TGTGCCAGCAGCTTACCGCGGGACAGGTCTAACTATGGCTACACCTTC

D gene: -
J gene: TRBJ2-7
V gene: TRBV19
clone size: few
CDR3 protein: CASSGGLPYEQYF
CDR3 DNA: TGTGCCAGTAGTGGGGGGCTCCCCTACGAGCAGTACTTC

D gene: -
J gene: TRBJ2-5
V gene: TRBV4-1
clone size: -
CDR3 protein: CASSQTWRGTGETQYF
CDR3 DNA: TGCGCCAGCAGCCAGACATGGAGGGGGACGGGAGAGACCCAGTACTTC

D gene: -
J gene: TRBJ2-7
V gene: TRBV7-8
clone size: many
CDR3 protein: CASSLAVLYEQYF
CDR3 DNA: TGTGCCAGCAGCTTGGCAGTACTCTACGAGCAGTACTTC

D gene: -
J gene: TRBJ2-1
V gene: TRBV27
clone size: many
CDR3 protein: CASSWPLGEQFF
CDR3 DNA: TGTGCCAGCAGTTGGCCATTGGGTGAGCAGTTCTTC

D gene: TRBD1
J gene: TRBJ1-2
V gene: TRBV27
clone size: many
CDR3 protein: CASSLRQGRGYTF
CDR3 DNA: TGTGCCAGCAGTTTAAGACAGGGTAGAGGCTACACCTTC

D gene: TRBD1
J gene: TRBJ2-2
V gene: TRBV11-3
clone size: many
CDR3 protein: CASSQEGTANTGELFF
CDR3 DNA: TGTGCCAGCAGCCAAGAGGGGACAGCGAACACCGGGGAGCTGTTTTTT

D gene: TRBD1
J gene: TRBJ1-4
V gene: TRBV7-9
clone size: -
CDR3 protein: CASSFRAGTGDEKLFF
CDR3 DNA: TGTGCCAGCAGCTTCCGGGCCGGGACAGGGGATGAAAAACTGTTTTTT

D gene: TRBD1
J gene: TRBJ2-7
V gene: TRBV6-1
clone size: once
CDR3 protein: CAETYYPQGAIDEQYF
CDR3 DNA: TGTGCCGAGACCTACTACCCACAGGGGGCCATCGACGAGCAGTACTTC

D gene: TRBD2
J gene: TRBJ2-4
V gene: TRBV28
clone size: -
CDR3 protein: CASSVPLGGSKNIQYF
CDR3 DNA: TGTGCCAGCAGTGTTCCCCTCGGGGGGTCCAAAAACATTCAGTACTTC

D gene: -
J gene: TRBJ1-6
V gene: TRBV6-9
clone size: once
CDR3 protein: CASSYDRPSFYNSPLHF
CDR3 DNA: TGTGCCAGCAGTTACGATCGACCGTCATTTTATAATTCACCCCTCCACTTT

D gene: TRBD1
J gene: TRBJ1-2
V gene: TRBV28
clone size: many
CDR3 protein: CASRPSSGGSGGYTF
CDR3 DNA: TGTGCCAGCAGACCCTCCTCAGGGGGCAGTGGTGGCTACACCTTC

D gene: -
J gene: TRBJ1-2
V gene: TRBV27
clone size: many
CDR3 protein: CASSLSPSGRGTNGYTF
CDR3 DNA: TGTGCCAGCAGTTTATCCCCTTCCGGCAGGGGCACAAATGGCTACACCTTC

D gene: TRBD1
J gene: TRBJ1-2
V gene: TRBV27
clone size: many
CDR3 protein: CASSFSDRDYGYTF
CDR3 DNA: TGTGCCAGCAGTTTCTCGGACAGGGACTATGGCTACACCTTC

D gene: TRBD2
J gene: TRBJ2-7
V gene: TRBV18
clone size: many
CDR3 protein: CASSPRRGGSSYEQYF
CDR3 DNA: TGTGCCAGCTCACCACGGCGCGGCGGGAGCTCCTACGAGCAGTACTTC

D gene: TRBD2
J gene: TRBJ2-3
V gene: TRBV7-8
clone size: few
CDR3 protein: CASSLVVGTTYTDTQYF
CDR3 DNA: TGTGCCAGCAGCTTAGTGGTCGGGACTACCTACACAGATACGCAGTATTTT

D gene: TRBD2
J gene: TRBJ2-5
V gene: TRBV11-2
clone size: many
CDR3 protein: CASSLSGSGGETQYF
CDR3 DNA: TGTGCCAGCAGCTTATCTGGGAGCGGGGGGGAGACCCAGTACTTC

D gene: TRBD2
J gene: TRBJ2-7
V gene: TRBV11-1
clone size: many
CDR3 protein: CASSSFLSGRSEQYF
CDR3 DNA: TGTGCCAGCAGCTCCTTTCTGAGCGGGAGAAGCGAGCAGTACTTC

D gene: -
J gene: TRBJ1-3
V gene: TRBV4-3
clone size: many
CDR3 protein: CASSQGSGSGNTIYF
CDR3 DNA: TGCGCCAGCAGCCAAGGCTCGGGGTCCGGAAACACCATATATTTT

D gene: TRBD1
J gene: TRBJ1-1
V gene: TRBV28
clone size: many
CDR3 protein: CASRGQGGSWGTEAFF
CDR3 DNA: TGTGCCAGCAGAGGACAGGGGGGAAGTTGGGGCACTGAAGCTTTCTTT